Each of the 27 T cell receptor beta chains below was sequenced from the same sample in a study of cytomegalovirus exposure and HLA in healthy donors. Data came from immunoSEQ multiplex PCR; TCRdb stores just in-frame clones and leaves some out. The sample carries some 170,000 clones, roughly nine tenths recorded once. Material: PBMCs. All receptors derive from a man aged 30 to 39 in good health and CMV-seropositive.

CDR3: CASSRTSGNSYEQYF. The CDR3 coding sequence is TGCGCCAGCAGTCGGACTAGCGGGAACTCCTACGAGCAGTACTTC. This rearrangement joins TRBV5-1 to TRBJ2-7; TRBD2 agrees at 12 bases. The V gene's germline CDR1 is SGHRS and CDR2 YFSETQ. CDR3 length: 15 amino acids. V dropped 5 bases and J dropped 0; count of bases not matched to a gene: 3.

The chain is built from TRBV14 and TRBJ2-5; the match to TRBD2 covers 7 bases. The CDR3 has 16 residues. The V and J ends lost 2 bases and 4 bases, in that order; junction bases with no gene match: 10. Per germline, CDR1 SGHDN and CDR2 FVKESK. The CDR3 nucleotides are TGTGCCAGCAGCCAACCTTGGGAGGGCCCTCGAGAGACCCAGTACTTC. Its translation: CASSQPWEGPRETQYF.

DNA for the CDR3: TGTGCCAGCAGGAGCCGGGACACCCCCTACGAGCAGTACTTC. This sequence encodes CASRSRDTPYEQYF. The chain employs TRBV27 and TRBJ2-7, with a weak D call TRBD1 (6 bases). The V end was cut by 6 bases, the J end by 2 bases, with 14 bases between. CDR1 is MNHEY, CDR2 SMNVEV, per germline (reference sequence). CDR3 length: 14 residues.

J is TRBJ1-5 and V is TRBV29-1; D is ambiguous. Trimming shortened V by 5 bases and J by 0 bases, and 8 bases separated the two germline ends. Per the germline V gene, CDR1 is SQVTM and CDR2 is ANQGSEA. This CDR3 has 13 amino acids. The CDR3 sequence: CSVLINSNQPQHF. CDR3 sequence (DNA): TGCAGCGTTCTTATCAATAGCAATCAGCCCCAGCATTTT. The full variable domain, with the rest looked up from reference TRBV29-1 and TRBJ1-5, is SAVISQKPSRDICQRGTSLTIQCQVDSQVTMMFWYRQQPGQSLTLIATANQGSEATYESGFVIDKFPISRPNLTFSTLTVSNMSPEDSSIYLCSVLINSNQPQHFGDGTRLSIL.

This clone showed up just once. The chain uses TRBV10-3 and TRBJ2-5; possibly TRBD1 for D (6 bases). Germline V CDR1 and CDR2: ENHRY, SYGVKD. Trimming removed 5 bases at V and 4 bases at J, with 11 bases between. The CDR3 totals 13 residues. The CDR3 bases are TGTGCCATCAGTCCACAGGGAGTAGAGACCCAGTACTTC. It codes for CAISPQGVETQYF.

The count of this clone is one. The chain joins TRBV7-6 to TRBJ2-5, with D uncertain. The CDR3 has 15 residues. Germline V gene sequence: CDR1 SGHVS, CDR2 FNYEAQ. V lost 4 bases and J 7 bases, leaving 19 bases between the germline ends. In DNA, the CDR3 is TGTGCCAGCAGCTATCCCAAGGTCTCGGTGGCGACCCAGTACTTC. Translation: CASSYPKVSVATQYF.

The gene calls are TRBV5-1 and TRBJ2-7; the D is unclear. CDR1 and CDR2 (germline): SGHRS, YFSETQ. V was clipped by 4 bases and J by 2 bases, with 16 bases between them. This CDR3 has 15 amino acids. The CDR3 DNA follows: TGCGCCAGCAGCGGGCGGTCGTTGCCAACCTACGAGCAGTACTTC. Translation gives CASSGRSLPTYEQYF. Using reference TRBV5-1 and TRBJ2-7 for the parts outside the CDR3, the full variable domain is KAGVTQTPRYLIKTRGQQVTLSCSPISGHRSVSWYQQTPGQGLQFLFEYFSETQRNKGNFPGRFSGRQFSNSRSEMNVSTLELGDSALYLCASSGRSLPTYEQYFGPGTRLTVT.

The chain carries TRBV4-3 and TRBJ1-1; TRBD1 matches at 9 bases. Germline V gene lookup returns CDR1 LGHNA and CDR2 YSLEER. V shed 2 bases, J shed 0 bases, and the junction held 13 bases outside the gene matches. The CDR3 extends over 19 amino acids. The CDR3 sequence is CASSQIKGTGRTMNTEAFF. The CDR3 nucleotides are TGCGCCAGCAGCCAAATCAAGGGGACAGGGCGCACCATGAACACTGAAGCTTTCTTT.

The chain is built from TRBV21-1 and TRBJ1-5. TRBV21-1 is a pseudogene locus. CDR3 length: 9 residues. Written as DNA, the CDR3 is TGTGCCAGCCCTTGGACCCAGCATTTT. This translates into CASPWTQHF.

The rearrangement joins TRBV5-1 to TRBJ2-6; D gene uncertain. The CDR3 consists of 16 residues. Looked up from germline, CDR1 is SGHRS and CDR2 is YFSETQ. V was clipped by 4 bases and J by 0 bases, with 11 bases between them. CDR3 sequence reads: CASSTAGSSGANVLTF. The CDR3 DNA sequence: TGCGCCAGCAGCACCGCAGGCTCCTCTGGGGCCAACGTCCTGACTTTC.

CDR3 in amino acids: CASTGTSGVHNEQFF. Here the CDR3 DNA reads TGTGCCAGCACCGGGACTAGCGGGGTTCACAATGAGCAGTTCTTC. The genes are TRBV6-6 and TRBJ2-1, with TRBD2 matching 13 bases. The CDR3 extends over 15 amino acids. Trimming removed 7 bases from V and 5 bases from J; junction bases left unmatched: 5. Per the germline V gene, CDR1 is MNHNY and CDR2 is SVGAGI (reference sequence).

The rearrangement uses TRBV5-1 and TRBJ2-3, with TRBD1 identical over 7 bases. CDR1 is SGHRS, CDR2 YFSETQ, per germline. V dropped 3 bases and J dropped 2; count of bases not matched to a gene: 6. The CDR3 runs to 15 residues. CDR3 nucleotides: TGCGCCAGCAGCTCCGCGACAGGGTTCACAGATACGCAGTATTTT. Its protein product is CASSSATGFTDTQYF.

In its sample, this clone was seen a few times. The CDR3 reads CASSPTDEAFF. CDR3 DNA: TGTGCCAGCAGTCCGACAGATGAAGCTTTCTTT. The chain carries TRBV6-6 and TRBJ1-1; tentatively, D is TRBD1 (5 bases). CDR3 length equals 11 residues. Germline assignment: CDR1 MNHNY and CDR2 SVGAGI (reference sequence). V was pared by 5 bases and J by 7 bases, with 8 bases between.

The genes are TRBV14 and TRBJ2-7; the match to TRBD1 covers 8 bases. Germline lookup yields CDR1 SGHDN and CDR2 FVKESK. J was trimmed by 2 bases and V by 3 bases; bases with no gene match: 6. The CDR3 has 15 amino acids. CDR3 coding DNA: TGTGCCAGCAGCCACTGGTACAGGGGGACCTACGAGCAGTACTTC. It codes for CASSHWYRGTYEQYF. The full variable domain, rest sourced from reference TRBV14 and TRBJ2-7, is EAGVTQFPSHSVIEKGQTVTLRCDPISGHDNLYWYRRVMGKEIKFLLHFVKESKQDESGMPNNRFLAERTGGTYSTLKVQPAELEDSGVYFCASSHWYRGTYEQYFGPGTRLTVT.

This sequence joins TRBV5-4 and TRBJ1-1; TRBD1 might be the D (6 bases). The CDR3 is made up of 15 amino acids. V was cut by 4 bases and J by 1 base, with 14 bases left in between. Per the germline V gene, CDR1 is SGHNT and CDR2 is YYREEE (reference sequence). The CDR3 DNA reads as TGTGCCAGCAGCCCCGATCAGGGGTGGAACACTGAAGCTTTCTTT. It is translated as CASSPDQGWNTEAFF. The full variable domain, completed using reference TRBV5-4 and TRBJ1-1, is ETGVTQSPTHLIKTRGQQVTLRCSSQSGHNTVSWYQQALGQGPQFIFQYYREEENGRGNFPPRFSGLQFPNYSSELNVNALELDDSALYLCASSPDQGWNTEAFFGQGTRLTVV.

The chain combines TRBV19 with TRBJ1-5; 9 nucleotides match TRBD1. The CDR3 spans 15 residues. Germline V gene data show CDR1 as LNHDA and CDR2 as SQIVND (reference sequence). The ends lost 9 bases at V and 0 bases at J; junction bases unmatched: 6. The DNA of the CDR3 is TGTGCCAGCACCTACAGGGGGCATAGCAATCAGCCCCAGCATTTT. Its translation is CASTYRGHSNQPQHF.

This clone was recorded once. At the DNA level, this CDR3 is encoded by other sequences in the same sample as well. The chain has TRBV27 and TRBJ1-5, with a possible D match to TRBD1 (6 bases). With 1 base removed from V and 7 bases from J, the gap between germline ends came to 14 bases. The CDR3 loop spans 15 amino acids. Germline V CDR1 and CDR2: MNHEY, SMNVEV (reference sequence). CDR3 nucleotides: TGTGCCAGCAGTTTATACCCGGGGGGCGGACAGCCCCAGCATTTT. Its translation: CASSLYPGGGQPQHF.

J is TRBJ1-5 and V is TRBV27; possibly TRBD1 for D (5 bases). V lost 5 bases and J 3 bases, leaving 11 bases between the germline ends. Germline loops: CDR1 MNHEY, CDR2 SMNVEV (reference sequence). This CDR3 is built from 14 residues. The CDR3 region has the DNA TGTGCCAGCAGTGTGCAGGGTATCAATCAGCCCCAGCATTTT. This codes for CASSVQGINQPQHF.

In nucleotides, the CDR3 is TGTGCCAGCAGTAAAGTGGGGTTCTCCTCCTACAATGAGCAGTTCTTC. This codes for CASSKVGFSSYNEQFF. This chain joins TRBV6-1 and TRBJ2-1; no firm D call. Germline V lookup: CDR1 MNHNS, CDR2 SASEGT. V lost 5 bases and J lost 0, with 14 bases in between. The CDR3 totals 16 residues.

The rearrangement links TRBV5-4 to TRBJ2-7, with D possibly TRBD1 on 6 matching bases. Germline-derived CDR1 and CDR2 are SGHNT and YYREEE (reference sequence). The ends were cut back, 1 base at V and 3 bases at J, with 11 bases in the middle. The CDR3 is 14 residues long. DNA for the CDR3: TGTGCCAGCAGCTTGTCCGGGACAAACTACGAGCAGTACTTC. Its translation is CASSLSGTNYEQYF.

The rearrangement uses TRBV6-5 and TRBJ2-1; no reliable D call. The CDR3 sequence is 15 residues long. Germline V gene lookup returns CDR1 MNHEY and CDR2 SVGAGI. The germline V and J ends were trimmed by 7 bases and 2 bases, with 15 bases remaining between them. DNA for the CDR3: TGTGCCAGCACCAACAAGGGTCGAACCTACAATGAGCAGTTCTTC. This translates into CASTNKGRTYNEQFF.

This sequence joins TRBV7-2 and TRBJ2-5, with 11 positions matching TRBD2. Per germline, CDR1 SGHTA and CDR2 FQGNSA. Trimming took 5 bases from V and 0 from J; bases not matched to a gene: 2. This CDR3 region has 15 residues. CDR3 sequence reads: CASSRLAGNQETQYF. CDR3 sequence (DNA): TGTGCCAGCAGCCGACTAGCGGGAAACCAAGAGACCCAGTACTTC.

The V and J genes are TRBV7-9 and TRBJ2-1, with unresolved D. Germline CDR1 and CDR2: SEHNR and FQNEAQ (reference sequence). The V end lost 3 bases, the J end lost 7 bases, and 7 bases lay between the germline ends. The CDR3 is made up of 12 amino acids. DNA for the CDR3: TGTGCCAGCAGCTTGGTGGGGAATGAGCAGTTCTTC. Protein: CASSLVGNEQFF. The whole variable domain, filled in from reference TRBV7-9 and TRBJ2-1, reads DTGVSQNPRHKITKRGQNVTFRCDPISEHNRLYWYRQTLGQGPEFLTYFQNEAQLEKSRLLSDRFSAERPKGSFSTLEIQRTEQGDSAMYLCASSLVGNEQFFGPGTRLTVL.

The V gene is TRBV5-1, the J gene TRBJ2-3; D not resolved. Germline V gene sequence: CDR1 SGHRS, CDR2 YFSETQ. This CDR3 comprises 15 residues. Trimming stripped 1 base from V and 3 bases from J, with 12 bases between. The CDR3 here is CASSLRLPGTDTQYF. The CDR3 DNA follows: TGCGCCAGCAGCTTGCGGCTCCCCGGGACAGATACGCAGTATTTT.

This clone appeared many times. V is TRBV6-1 and J is TRBJ1-2; TRBD1 matches at 7 bases. J gave up 5 bases and V 1 base, and 4 bases lay outside the gene matches. Looked up from germline, CDR1 is MNHNS and CDR2 is SASEGT. CDR3 size: 14 residues. CDR3 sequence reads: CASSEDRGRYGYTF. In nucleotides, the CDR3 is TGTGCCAGCAGTGAAGACAGGGGACGATATGGCTACACCTTC.

This chain connects TRBV7-6 to TRBJ1-4; no firm D call. CDR3 length: 11 amino acids. CDR1 is SGHVS, CDR2 FNYEAQ, per germline. Trimming stripped 4 bases from V and 8 bases from J, with 5 bases between. The CDR3 sequence: CASSSSEKLFF. Written as DNA, the CDR3 is TGTGCCAGCAGCTCCTCGGAAAAACTGTTTTTT. Full variable domain (missing parts from reference TRBV7-6 and TRBJ1-4): GAGVSQSPRYKVTKRGQDVALRCDPISGHVSLYWYRQALGQGPEFLTYFNYEAQQDKSGLPNDRFSAERPEGSISTLTIQRTEQRDSAMYRCASSSSEKLFFGSGTQLSVL.

V usage is TRBV29-1 and J usage is TRBJ2-1, with unresolved D. Deletions cut 3 bases from V and 3 bases from J, with 9 bases between. Germline CDR1 SQVTM, CDR2 ANQGSEA. The CDR3 is 13 residues long. The chain's CDR3 is CSVEDRNYNEQFF. CDR3 nucleotides: TGCAGCGTTGAGGACCGGAACTACAATGAGCAGTTCTTC.